The clone carrying this T cell receptor (beta chain) has only one observation. This CDR3 has 17 amino acids. Germline lookup yields CDR1 KGHSH and CDR2 LQKENI. V lost 2 bases to trimming and J lost 5 bases; unmatched junction nucleotides: 12. These data belong to a study of blood T cell repertoires in COVID-19. Overall study: Material from acute and convalescent COVID-19 was sourced from the United States, Italy and Spain. In each case, the material was cDNA or gDNA derived from T cells, B-cell-depleted T cells, or PBMCs.

Assay: immunoSEQ multiplex PCR; the TCRdb copy retains only in-frame clones and omits some. The sample lists some 50,000 clones, 80% to 90% occurring once. The chain is built from TRBV18 and TRBJ1-1; 9 nucleotides match TRBD1. The sequence derives from a man aged 55 to 70 with acute or convalescent COVID-19. The material sequenced was peripheral blood. The CDR3 nucleotides are TGTGCCAGCTCACCATCGATTATAGCACAGGGGGCTACTGAAGCTTTCTTT. This gives the protein CASSPSIIAQGATEAFF.